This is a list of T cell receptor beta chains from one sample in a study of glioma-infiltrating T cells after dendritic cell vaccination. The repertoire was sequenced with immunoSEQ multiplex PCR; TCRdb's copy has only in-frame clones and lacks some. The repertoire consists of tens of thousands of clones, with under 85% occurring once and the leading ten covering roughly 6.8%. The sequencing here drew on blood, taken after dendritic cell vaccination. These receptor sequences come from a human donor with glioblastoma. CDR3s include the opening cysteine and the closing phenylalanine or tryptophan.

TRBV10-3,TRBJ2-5,CAIRPGQQETQYF
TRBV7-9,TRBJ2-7,CASASWDKAYEQYF
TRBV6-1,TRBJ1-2,CASSDRDSPNYGYTF
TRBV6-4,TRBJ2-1,CASKTTSGGYNEQFF
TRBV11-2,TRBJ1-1,CASSLGVWGDTEAFF
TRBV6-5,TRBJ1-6,CASSYGGSPLHF
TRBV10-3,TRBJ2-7,CAIRGDRGQYEQYF
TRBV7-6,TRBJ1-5,CASSLRDRANQPQHF
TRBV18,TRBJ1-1,CASSPLRQEGTEAFF
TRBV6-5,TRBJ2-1,CASSYRGFPYNEQFF
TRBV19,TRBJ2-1,CASSIDLLGREEFF
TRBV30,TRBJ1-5,CAWSGGTRNQPQHF
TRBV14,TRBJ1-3,CASSHLGTGGLRNTIYF
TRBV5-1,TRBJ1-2,CASSLMDRASGYTF
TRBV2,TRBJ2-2,CASKLMGTNTGELFF
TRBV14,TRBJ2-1,CASSQTGRYNEQFF
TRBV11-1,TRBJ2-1,CASTRTSGGYNEQFF